What follows are 21 T cell receptor beta chains derived from one specimen sequenced in a study of beta chain features in type 1 diabetes. These receptors lack a known antigen. Overall study results and limits: Type 1 diabetes patients had moderately but significantly shorter TCRB CDR3s in all four CD4+ subsets.

cDNA synthesis used the whole RNA isolate, giving expressed TCRB sequences. The protocol was immunoSEQ multiplex PCR, while the TCRdb copy is restricted to in-frame clones and leaves out a portion. Of under 50,000 clones in the sample, 66% were seen once. The sample consisted of Tregs from blood. These receptors were obtained from a woman aged 18-29 years with type 1 diabetes.

This clone was counted only a few times. The rearrangement links TRBV18 to TRBJ2-7, with D tentatively TRBD2 (5 bases). The germline CDR1 and CDR2 sequences are KGHSH and LQKENI. V dropped 2 bases and J dropped 9 bases, with 17 bases sitting between them. The CDR3 contains 14 residues. In DNA, the CDR3 is TGTGCCAGCTCACCAAACCAGGAATCGGGGAGGCAGTACTTC. Protein product: CASSPNQESGRQYF.

This clone was observed once. The rearrangement joins TRBV10-3 to TRBJ2-7, with TRBD2 matching 7 bases. The CDR3 runs to 13 residues. Unmatched junction bases numbered 4, after V lost 7 bases and J lost 1 base. Germline CDR1 and CDR2: ENHRY and SYGVKD. The CDR3 loop reads CAIMGEGSYEQYF. CDR3 coding DNA: TGTGCCATCATGGGGGAGGGATCCTACGAGCAGTACTTC.

This chain connects TRBV4-3 to TRBJ1-5; TRBD1 is a possible D gene (5 bases). Germline CDR1 LGHNA, CDR2 YSLEER. CDR3 length equals 16 residues. Trimming left V 0 bases short and J 6 bases short, with 15 bases between. CDR3 sequence: CASSQDPGFRGQPQHF. In DNA form, the CDR3 reads TGCGCCAGCAGCCAAGACCCCGGGTTTAGGGGTCAGCCCCAGCATTTT.

CDR3 nucleotides: TGCGCCAGCAGCTTCTCGGGGACAGGGATAGATACGCAGTATTTT. Translating it yields CASSFSGTGIDTQYF. V usage is TRBV5-1 and J usage is TRBJ2-3, with TRBD1 matching 9 bases. This CDR3 region has 15 residues. In germline, CDR1 is SGHRS, CDR2 YFSETQ. V lost 2 bases to trimming and J lost 5 bases; unmatched junction nucleotides: 6.

This chain joins TRBV18 and TRBJ2-7; D gene uncertain. The germline V and J ends were trimmed by 3 bases and 0 bases, with 12 bases remaining between them. Germline loops: CDR1 KGHSH, CDR2 LQKENI. This CDR3 comprises 15 residues. CDR3 nucleotides: TGTGCCAGCTCACCGAGGAGCCTTGGCTCCTACGAGCAGTACTTC. Its protein is CASSPRSLGSYEQYF.

The V call is TRBV7-2, the J call TRBJ2-5; D is perhaps TRBD1 (6 bases). Trimming removed 2 bases at V and 6 bases at J, with 13 bases between. CDR3 length: 14 residues. Germline assignment: CDR1 SGHTA and CDR2 FQGNSA. The CDR3 loop is CASSLLGARKTQYF. The CDR3 nucleotides are TGTGCCAGCAGCTTACTGGGGGCGCGGAAGACCCAGTACTTC.

This clone came up a few times. This chain connects TRBV7-2 to TRBJ1-4; 8 positions match TRBD1. This CDR3 has 15 residues. The V and J ends lost 5 bases and 5 bases, in that order; junction bases with no gene match: 7. Germline CDR1 is SGHTA and CDR2 is FQGNSA. The CDR3 nucleotides read TGTGCCAGCAGCCGCCAGGGGGCCCTGAATGAAAAACTGTTTTTT. Protein product: CASSRQGALNEKLFF. Combining the CDR3 with reference TRBV7-2 and TRBJ1-4 gives the whole variable domain GAGVSQSPSNKVTEKGKDVELRCDPISGHTALYWYRQSLGQGLEFLIYFQGNSAPDKSGLPSDRFSAERTGGSVSTLTIQRTQQEDSAVYLCASSRQGALNEKLFFGSGTQLSVL.

This chain joins TRBV5-4 and TRBJ2-5; 8 bases agree with TRBD1. Germline values: CDR1 SGHNT, CDR2 YYREEE (reference sequence). V gave up 0 bases and J gave up 4 bases; unmatched junction bases: 2. CDR3 length: 14 residues. The CDR3: CASSLEGQAETQYF. CDR3 in DNA: TGTGCCAGCAGCTTGGAGGGACAGGCAGAGACCCAGTACTTC.

The chain combines TRBV11-2 with TRBJ2-1; D gene uncertain. Germline V CDR1 and CDR2: SGHAT, FQNNGV. V was pared by 2 bases and J by 5 bases, with 13 bases between. The CDR3 consists of 15 residues. The chain's CDR3 is CASSLYRGRNNEQFF. CDR3 nucleotide sequence: TGTGCCAGCAGCTTATATAGAGGCCGAAACAATGAGCAGTTCTTC.

The chain couples TRBV9 to TRBJ1-1; 7 bases are shared with TRBD1. This CDR3 is 15 amino acids long. Germline CDR1 SGDLS, CDR2 YYNGEE. After removal of 3 bases from V and 5 bases from J, the junction contained 10 bases not matched to a gene. The CDR3 loop reads CASSGLHRGRTEAFF. The CDR3 DNA follows: TGTGCCAGCAGCGGACTACACAGGGGTAGGACTGAAGCTTTCTTT.

This clone was picked up a small number of times. The chain couples TRBV30 to TRBJ2-1; 8 bases agree with TRBD1. The CDR3 loop spans 16 amino acids. The germline V gene encodes CDR1 GTSNPN and CDR2 SVGIG (reference sequence). Trimming cost V 3 bases and J 6 bases; bases outside gene matches: 13. The CDR3 here is CAWRPRGTGGSNEQFF. The CDR3 DNA follows: TGTGCCTGGAGGCCAAGGGGGACAGGAGGGTCCAATGAGCAGTTCTTC.

The rearrangement uses TRBV19 and TRBJ2-3; TRBD1 aligns across 10 bases. The V segment lost 7 bases and the J segment 3 bases; nucleotides outside the gene matches: 7. Germline-derived CDR1 and CDR2 are LNHDA and SQIVND (reference sequence). CDR3 length equals 15 residues. CDR3 region: CASTTRQGATDTQYF. CDR3 coding DNA: TGTGCCAGTACAACGAGACAGGGGGCAACAGATACGCAGTATTTT.

The V and J genes are TRBV6-6 and TRBJ1-1, with 7 positions matching TRBD1. Germline-derived CDR1 and CDR2 are MNHNY and SVGAGI (reference sequence). This CDR3 contains 15 residues. V trimming: 8 bases; J trimming: 2 bases; junction bases outside the gene matches: 11. In DNA, the CDR3 is TGTGCCAGCCACCAGGCGTCAGGGGGAAACACTGAAGCTTTCTTT. Translation: CASHQASGGNTEAFF.

The chain carries TRBV25-1 and TRBJ2-5; TRBD1 agrees at 9 bases. Germline lookup yields CDR1 MGHDK and CDR2 SYGVNS. This CDR3 has 16 residues. The V segment lost 6 bases and the J segment 8 bases; nucleotides outside the gene matches: 16. The CDR3 loop is CASRGDRETPRDTQYF. The CDR3 region has the DNA TGTGCCAGCAGGGGGGACAGGGAGACTCCAAGAGACACCCAGTACTTC.

This clone has only one observation. The chain has TRBV5-4 and TRBJ2-7; 8 bases line up with TRBD1. Trimming took 0 bases from V and 6 from J; bases not matched to a gene: 8. The CDR3 sequence is 15 residues long. Germline V CDR1 and CDR2: SGHNT, YYREEE (reference sequence). This chain's CDR3 is CASSLDLSGGVEQYF. The CDR3 nucleotides are TGTGCCAGCAGCTTGGACCTATCAGGGGGCGTCGAGCAGTACTTC.

V is TRBV6-6 and J is TRBJ1-5; 7 positions agree with TRBD1. The germline CDR1 and CDR2 sequences are MNHNY and SVGAGI (reference sequence). Germline trimming cut 0 bases from V and 1 base from J; bases unmatched to any gene: 3. CDR3 size: 16 residues. The CDR3 DNA sequence: TGTGCCAGCAGTTACTCGCCAGGGGGGAGCAATCAGCCCCAGCATTTT. Translating gives CASSYSPGGSNQPQHF.

The CDR3 coding sequence is TGTGCCAGCAGACCCGGGAGTCTCTATGGCTACACCTTC. Protein: CASRPGSLYGYTF. The chain couples TRBV6-5 to TRBJ1-2; D unclear. V shed 6 bases and J shed 4 bases, with 12 bases lying between them. Germline CDR1 and CDR2: MNHEY and SVGAGI. This CDR3 contains 13 residues.

The chain uses TRBV7-9 and TRBJ1-1; D is ambiguous. Germline V gene data show CDR1 as SEHNR and CDR2 as FQNEAQ (reference sequence). Between the trimmed V and J ends, which lost 1 base and 0 bases, there was a span of 12 bases. The CDR3 contains 16 residues. The DNA of the CDR3 is TGTGCCAGCAGCTTAGGAGGATGGGTAATGAACACTGAAGCTTTCTTT. Residues: CASSLGGWVMNTEAFF. Drawing the rest from reference TRBV7-9 and TRBJ1-1, the complete variable domain is DTGVSQNPRHKITKRGQNVTFRCDPISEHNRLYWYRQTLGQGPEFLTYFQNEAQLEKSRLLSDRFSAERPKGSFSTLEIQRTEQGDSAMYLCASSLGGWVMNTEAFFGQGTRLTVV.

This clone has just a few counts. The chain recombines TRBV4-3 with TRBJ2-2; perhaps TRBD1 as D (5 bases). This CDR3 contains 14 residues. CDR1 LGHNA and CDR2 YSLEER come from the germline V gene. V was clipped by 5 bases and J by 1 base, with 8 bases between them. CDR3 bases: TGCGCCAGCAGCGTAACAGGGAACACCGGGGAGCTGTTTTTT. Translating it yields CASSVTGNTGELFF.

This clone was observed a single time. The genes are TRBV18 and TRBJ2-5; 10 nucleotides agree with TRBD1. The J call may be incorrect, as the DNA end agrees better with TRBJ2-7. CDR1 and CDR2 (germline): KGHSH, LQKENI. The CDR3 sequence is 14 residues long. The CDR3 loop reads CASSRDRGPYEQYF. CDR3 bases: TGTGCCAGCTCGCGGGACAGGGGACCCTACGAGCAGTACTTC.

This sequence joins TRBV10-3 and TRBJ2-5, with D possibly being TRBD1 (5 bases). The CDR3 has 13 residues. Between the trimmed V and J ends, which lost 2 bases and 7 bases, there was a span of 11 bases. Germline V gene lookup returns CDR1 ENHRY and CDR2 SYGVKD. CDR3 loop: CAISEGAPWTQYF. The CDR3 DNA reads TGTGCCATCAGTGAGGGGGCCCCGTGGACCCAGTACTTC.